This TCR beta chain is from a study of cytomegalovirus exposure and HLA in healthy donors. With regard to this clone: The target antigen is unknown.

The CDR3 spans 11 residues. Trimming left V 8 bases short and J 2 bases short, with 10 bases between. Germline assignment: CDR1 DFQATT and CDR2 SNEGSKA (reference sequence). Study findings and constraints: The analysis excluded some indistinguishable V segments, including TRBV6-2 and TRBV6-3.

PCR primers comprised 60 Vbeta and 13 Jbeta primers. The authors' processing: Per a later analysis, the number of unique TCR beta chains was around 80 million, of which around 9.9 million were shared. Data came from immunoSEQ multiplex PCR; TCRdb stores just in-frame clones and leaves some out. V and J calls and clone size are copied from that table; D and trimming were computed from the DNA. Its table lists about 70,000 clones. The sequenced sample consisted of PBMCs. The V gene is TRBV20-1, the J gene TRBJ2-7, with D perhaps TRBD2 (6 bases). The receptor was isolated from a female donor in good health and CMV-seropositive. The CDR3 DNA reads as TGCAGTAGCTCGGGGGCCTACGAGCAGTACTTC. This codes for CSSSGAYEQYF.